This record concerns one T cell receptor beta chain sequence. This clonotype was seen more than once but under ten times. It has no known antigen specificity. No quality values exist for individual bases; no much larger clone is one base distant. The donors were some 36 Caucasian individuals from Russia, aged roughly 6 to 100 years, who were systemically healthy. About 10 milliliters of peripheral blood were drawn from each donor into EDTA-treated Vacutainer tubes. Ficoll-Paque density-gradient centrifugation was used to isolate PBMCs, with at least 6.5 million per sample. Total RNA, at least 5 micrograms per sample, was extracted from PBMCs with Trizol reagent. For every donor, flow cytometry on a PBMC aliquot measured the percentage of naive CD45RAhigh/CD27high T cells. The source of the sample is a study of blood T cells in healthy people across ages (dated by TCRdb to the mid-2010s). General notes on the study: Template switching captured roughly one uniquely barcoded TCR beta cDNA molecule per two T cells in model experiments. The study measured age-related changes in TCR beta repertoire diversity using deep sequencing normalized with unique cDNA molecular identifiers. The donors were divided into four age groups: young (average roughly 17 years), middle-aged (approximately 39), aged (about 62) and long-lived (more than 75). To avoid experimental bias, donors of different ages were spread randomly across the sequencing lanes. Two additional independent replicas of 1 million unique cDNA reads from the same blood draw were analyzed for two donors (one aged 18 to 30 and one aged 80 or older). Results and caveats for the whole study, not just this receptor: Estimates of total diversity based on one million sequenced T cells were regarded as lower bounds and as underestimates. As age increased, observed TCR beta diversity per million T cells dropped in a roughly linear way, and a significant reduction was already evident by age about 36. Bulk unsorted PBMC profiling prevented conclusive comparison of naive and antigen-experienced compartments. Because donor CMV infection status was unknown, age-related changes in expanded clonotypes were potentially confounded. The long-lived group showed more naive CD4+ T cells, fewer expanded clones and increased TCR diversity than the aged group, suggesting age selection. The percentage of naive T cells measured by flow cytometry correlated strongly with observed TCR beta diversity.

Libraries were prepared through 5' RACE. The instrument was an Illumina HiSeq 2500. The second PCR ran for roughly 7 to 11 cycles and used a J-beta primer mix along with a sample-barcoded 5' primer. Each TCR beta cDNA molecule received a unique molecular identifier from a template-switch 5' adaptor carrying 12 random nucleotides. Each sample yielded at least 3 million CDR3-containing paired-end reads. All of the RNA was converted into first-strand cDNA using the Mint cDNA synthesis kit, with a TRBC-specific oligonucleotide serving as the primer. All cDNA was treated with uracil-DNA glycosylase and then went through a first 18-cycle PCR with the universal primers M1SS and BC2_uni_R. The paper's data handling went like this. Normalization of each sample was performed by random selection of 1 million high-quality reads, each carrying a distinct molecular identifier. Reads sharing molecular identifiers were discarded rather than binned into consensus sequences. MiTCR, with a Q25 quality threshold and the strictest error-elimination algorithm, was used for CDR3 identification, clonotype clustering and error correction. Lower-bound total TCR beta diversity was estimated with a nonparametric unseen species model using Euler transformation. Starting from the raw public reads, TCRdb applied fastp trimming at Q25, assembled clones with MiXCR and retained in-frame beta chains. Each CDR3 protein gets just one entry, which takes the most common genes and DNA from the rows behind it. The V and J calls follow TCRdb's processing rather than the paper's. The sample includes about 1.8 million distinct CDR3 sequences, with about 50% observed a single time. The top ten clonotypes cover 2% to 2.5% of the sample.

V is trimmed back by 3 bases and J by 8 bases, and the junction contains 7 bases that no gene match accounts for. Its CDR3 holds 15 amino acids, cysteine through phenylalanine. The retained sequence is limited to the CDR3, 45 bases, with the frame set at the first base. Taken from the germline V gene (reference sequence), the CDR1 and CDR2 loops are MNHEY and SMNVEV. The chain is made from TRBV27 and TRBJ2-1, with TRBD2 identical over 10 junction bases. This sequence was found in a woman between 35 and 50 years old in good health. Specimen: blood. Read as DNA, the sequence is TGTGCCAGCAGTTTTAGTAGCGGGGGGCCCGATGAGCAGTTCTTC. Its product reads: CASSFSSGGPDEQFF.